This T cell receptor (beta chain) was sequenced during a study of blood T cell repertoires in COVID-19. About the study: The origin of the acute and convalescent COVID-19 samples was the United States, Italy and Spain. T cells, B-cell-depleted T cells, or PBMCs supplied cDNA or gDNA.

Original analysis: The authors estimated nucleated cell counts from reference gene primer amplification. Clones were read by immunoSEQ multiplex PCR, and TCRdb kept only the in-frame ones, dropping some. The V and J calls and clone size were taken over from that table, and D and trimming were inferred from the DNA. This table has under 200,000 clones, roughly 90% appearing once. The clonotype comes from a man aged 45-65 years with acute or convalescent COVID-19. Sequencing was performed on peripheral blood.

CDR3 region: CASDKLAEGPQYF. CDR3 nucleotides: TGTGCCAGCGATAAACTAGCGGAGGGGCCCCAGTACTTC. The chain uses TRBV6-5 and TRBJ2-5; 8 bases align to TRBD2. This CDR3 region has 13 residues. Per germline, CDR1 MNHEY and CDR2 SVGAGI. Trimming removed 8 bases from V and 9 bases from J; junction bases left unmatched: 11.